The rows below give T cell receptor beta chains drawn from one sample of a study of blood T cell repertoires in COVID-19. The assay was immunoSEQ multiplex PCR, and TCRdb's table has in-frame clones only and misses some. The sample lists about 220,000 clones, around 88% occurring once. What was sequenced was peripheral blood. Receptor source: a woman aged 25 to 39 who had recovered from COVID-19. CDR3s include the opening cysteine and the closing phenylalanine or tryptophan. Not every row has a clone size; where given, it reads once, few, many or a size class.

>-|TRBV4-1
CASSQVGAAQYF
>-|TRBV27
CASRRLAGSSYNEQFF
>-|TRBV7-2
CASSFPRGGARETQYF
>-|TRBV5-4
CASSLGGGAGELFF
>-|TRBV19
CASSIGLAGDKEQFF
>-|TRBV29-1
CSVEGVTESITYEQYF
>once|TRBV7-7
CASSPTSGGADTQYF
>once|TRBV19
CASSPQYNEQFF
>-|TRBV19
CASSLGQYNEQFF
>-|TRBV10-2
CASSGTGQGVSGYTF
>-|TRBV6-5
CASTDKDRDTDTQYF
>-|TRBV6-5
CASSRLATQETQYF
>-|TRBV19
CASMEGGGAYNEQFF
>-|TRBV7-2
CASSRDRLATEAFF
>once|TRBV12-5
CASGLPPVSYNEQFF
>once|TRBV19
CASKAGTGPYEQYF
>-|TRBV29-1
CSSFGEGGEAFF
>-|TRBV15
CATSRTGQTLANTIYF
>-|TRBV3-1/TRBV3-2
CASSPERGGWTQYF
>-|TRBV6-4
CASSRDRVNSPLHF
>-|TRBV6-2/TRBV6-3
CASSLLQGSNGYTF
>-|TRBV13
CASSSAGVSVSRNEQFF